Listed here are 27 T cell receptor beta chains from one sample, sequenced in a study of tumor and adjacent non-tumor tissue in lung cancer (dated by TCRdb to the late 2010s). Libraries were made using multiplex PCR. The listed sequencing device is Illumina HiSeq 2500. TCRbeta libraries were built by three rounds of nested PCR using primers (Table S4), following protocols modified from ARM-PCR. TCRdb reran the public reads through fastp at Q25 and MiXCR, keeping productive beta chains. CDR3 protein sequences are deduplicated, and each keeps its most common genes and DNA. The sample table lists 90,000 or so distinct CDR3 sequences, more than 60% of them with a count of one. Approximately 15% of the sample belongs to the ten largest clones. RNA was extracted from bulk unsorted tissue and checked for quality with a NanoDrop ND-1000 and an Agilent 2100. The specimen was lung tumor tissue. The receptors originated from a man aged 65 to 85 with non-small cell lung cancer.

A remark on this clonotype: A much bigger clone sits one base away, suggesting this may be a read error. V and J are TRBV6-2 or TRBV6-3 and TRBJ2-7, with TRBD1 matching over 7 bases. V lost 7 bases to trimming and J lost 9 bases; unmatched junction nucleotides: 15. The CDR3 runs 14 residues. Per germline, CDR1 MNHEY and CDR2 SVGEGT. Here the CDR3 reads CASNTQGTPAVQYF. CDR3 in DNA: TGTGCCAGCAACACACAGGGGACCCCGGCCGTGCAGTACTTC.

In the case of this clonotype: A single base separates this from a much larger clone, so it may be a read error. This chain links TRBV10-3 with TRBJ1-5; TRBD1 aligns across 10 bases. Germline V CDR1 and CDR2: ENHRY, SYGVKD. The CDR3 covers 13 residues. The junction had 5 bases not matched to a gene; V was cut back by 11 bases and J by 4 bases. CDR3 sequence: CAVWTGGNQPQHF. In DNA, the CDR3 is TGTGCCGTCTGGACAGGGGGGAATCAGCCCCAGCATTTT.

As regards this clonotype: The junction differs from germline at one of its ends, possibly a read error. V and J are TRBV11-2 and TRBJ1-6, with TRBD1 as a possible D gene (6 bases). This CDR3 region has 16 residues. Germline CDR1 SGHAT, CDR2 FQNNGV. The CDR3 loop reads CVSSLDLRTVLSPLHF. In nucleotides, the CDR3 is TGCGTCAGCAGCTTAGATTTGCGGACAGTTCTCTCACCCCTCCACTTT.

The chain carries TRBV7-2 and TRBJ2-5; unclear D gene. This CDR3 comprises 17 residues. V was trimmed by 5 bases and J by 2 bases, leaving 21 bases between them. Looked up from germline, CDR1 is SGHTA and CDR2 is FQGNSA. CDR3 residues: CASSPYGLIFRQETQYF. The CDR3 bases are TGTGCCAGCAGCCCTTACGGGCTTATCTTCCGGCAAGAGACCCAGTACTTC.

In DNA form, the CDR3 reads TGCAGTGCCTCCGCTGGTTTGAACATTCAGTACTTC. This encodes CSASAGLNIQYF. The rearrangement links TRBV20-1 to TRBJ2-4; D is ambiguous. Trimming shortened V by 6 bases and J by 7 bases, and 13 bases separated the two germline ends. The germline CDR1 and CDR2 sequences are DFQATT and SNEGSKA (reference sequence). The CDR3 length is 12 residues.

On this clonotype: With a much larger clone just one base away, this may be a read error. The chain joins TRBV28 to TRBJ1-1, with D uncertain. The V gene lost 3 bases and the J gene lost 11 bases, with 10 bases spanning the gap. The germline V gene encodes CDR1 MDHEN and CDR2 SYDVKM. This CDR3 contains 11 residues. CDR3 sequence: CASSFGQMAFF. The CDR3 DNA reads TGTGCCAGCAGTTTCGGTCAAATGGCTTTCTTT.

The chain employs TRBV20-1 and TRBJ2-2; the match to TRBD1 covers 7 bases. Germline V gene sequence: CDR1 DFQATT, CDR2 SNEGSKA (reference sequence). The V segment lost 3 bases and the J segment 3 bases; nucleotides outside the gene matches: 4. This CDR3 region has 14 residues. CDR3 in amino acids: CSASGDSYTGELFF. The CDR3 nucleotides are TGCAGTGCTAGCGGGGACAGCTACACCGGGGAGCTGTTTTTT.

This clonotype was counted ten times or more. V usage is TRBV6-1 and J usage is TRBJ2-5; the D is unclear. The CDR3 contains 13 residues. The V gene's germline CDR1 is MNHNS and CDR2 SASEGT. V was clipped by 3 bases and J by 3 bases, with 8 bases between them. The CDR3 region is CASSDWTEETQYF. The CDR3 nucleotides are TGTGCCAGCAGTGACTGGACGGAAGAGACCCAGTACTTC.

About this clonotype: The junction does not match germline at one end; this may be a read error. J is TRBJ2-3 and V is TRBV12-3 or TRBV12-4; TRBD1 agrees at 7 bases. The CDR3 runs to 16 residues. DNA of the CDR3: TGTGCCAGCAGTTTAACGGTGACAGGGTCCACAGGTACGCAGTATTTT. This encodes CASSLTVTGSTGTQYF.

This chain connects TRBV20-1 to TRBJ2-1; D call uncertain. The CDR3 extends over 15 amino acids. Germline CDR1 reads DFQATT; CDR2 reads SNEGSKA (reference sequence). Trimming removed 3 bases at V and 0 bases at J, with 12 bases between. The chain's CDR3 is CSASWVEPSYNEQFF. In DNA, the CDR3 is TGCAGTGCTAGTTGGGTTGAACCCTCCTACAATGAGCAGTTCTTC.

The V and J genes are TRBV5-1 and TRBJ2-7; 8 nucleotides line up with TRBD1. Germline trimming cut 3 bases from V and 7 bases from J; bases unmatched to any gene: 12. Germline values: CDR1 SGHRS, CDR2 YFSETQ. There are 15 residues in the CDR3. CDR3 sequence: CASSSDGQGRREQYF. CDR3 nucleotide sequence: TGCGCCAGCAGCTCTGATGGACAGGGTCGGCGGGAGCAGTACTTC.

This clonotype has at least ten counts. The chain recombines TRBV4-2 with TRBJ2-3; 8 positions agree with TRBD2. With V trimmed by 0 bases and J by 4 bases, 6 bases remained unmatched. In germline, CDR1 is LGHNA, CDR2 YNFKEQ. This CDR3 contains 16 residues. The chain's CDR3 is CASSQDMGTRPDTQYF. CDR3 bases: TGTGCCAGCAGCCAAGATATGGGGACTAGGCCAGATACGCAGTATTTT.

Comment on this clonotype: A much larger clonotype is one base distant, so this may be a read error. The chain uses TRBV14 and TRBJ2-7, with a tentative D call TRBD2 (5 bases). V was pared by 3 bases and J by 6 bases, with 18 bases between. Germline V gene data show CDR1 as SGHDN and CDR2 as FVKESK. The CDR3 is 15 residues long. The CDR3 nucleotides read TGTGCCAGCAGCCATCTGACGGCTCGAGGGCGCGAGCAGTACTTC. Translating it yields CASSHLTARGREQYF.

Of note for this clonotype: Here the CDR3 omits its conserved ending phenylalanine or tryptophan, so a read error is the likely source. The limits of the CDR3 on the DNA are not certain, so only TCRdb's listed CDR3 is given. V is TRBV12-3 or TRBV12-4 and J is TRBJ2-7; the table's D gene call, TRBD1, was not cross checked with the DNA. 12 amino acids form the CDR3, both terminal residues included. The CDR3: CASSLSWGRLDL.

The chain joins TRBV11-2 to TRBJ1-4; D remains ambiguous. The CDR3 is 12 residues long. Germline CDR1 SGHAT, CDR2 FQNNGV. The V gene lost 6 bases and the J gene lost 5 bases, with 7 bases spanning the gap. The CDR3 DNA reads as TGTGCCAGCAGATTTTCGAATGAAAAACTGTTTTTT. This codes for CASRFSNEKLFF.

A note on this clonotype: Mismatch with germline at one junction end may stem from a read error. The rearrangement links TRBV15 to TRBJ2-3; D might be TRBD1 or TRBD2, each matching 5 bases. The CDR3 is 17 residues long. Germline loops: CDR1 LNHNV, CDR2 YYDKDF (reference sequence). The CDR3 DNA reads as TGTGCCACCTGCAGAGGGGCCTCCTCCACGGGCACAGATACGCAGTATTTT. It specifies CATCRGASSTGTDTQYF.

Regarding this clonotype: Given the absence of the conserved phenylalanine or tryptophan at the CDR3 end, a read error is likely. V gene TRBV28 combines with J gene TRBJ2-3; 13 bases agree with TRBD2. After removal of 6 bases from V and 1 base from J, the junction contained 7 bases not matched to a gene. The germline gives CDR1 MDHEN, CDR2 SYDVKM. This CDR3 comprises 17 residues. In nucleotides, the CDR3 is TGTGCCAGCAGAGTACTAGCGGGGGGGCCCGGCACAGATACGCAGTATTAT. It specifies CASRVLAGGPGTDTQYY.

In regard to this clonotype: One end of the junction varies from germline; a read error may be responsible. The chain carries TRBV11-2 and TRBJ2-7; possible D gene TRBD2, 5 bases. The CDR3 spans 13 residues. Germline CDR1 and CDR2: SGHAT and FQNNGV. CDR3 bases: TGTGCCAGCAACCTCGGAGGTCCCTACGACCAGTACTTC. It codes for CASNLGGPYDQYF.

This clonotype was seen only a few times. The V call is TRBV20-1, the J call TRBJ2-3; D unclear. V shed 3 bases and J shed 3 bases, with 10 bases lying between them. The CDR3 is 13 residues long. CDR1 DFQATT and CDR2 SNEGSKA come from the germline V gene (reference sequence). The CDR3 protein is CSARVAGTDTQYF. As DNA, the CDR3 is TGCAGTGCTAGGGTAGCCGGAACAGATACGCAGTATTTT.

The J gene is TRBJ2-2, the V gene TRBV4-2, with D possibly matching TRBD2 (5 bases). V was shortened by 1 base and J by 4 bases, with 16 bases between the two germline ends. The CDR3 consists of 17 residues. The germline V gene encodes CDR1 LGHNA and CDR2 YNFKEQ. The DNA of the CDR3 is TGTGCCAGCAGCCAAGCCAGTCTAGCTGGAGGCACCGGGGAGCTGTTTTTT. This gives the protein CASSQASLAGGTGELFF.

A few counts support this clonotype. One end of the junction fails to match germline, which may point to a read error. J is TRBJ2-2 and V is TRBV11-2; TRBD2 aligns across 10 bases. The germline V gene encodes CDR1 SGHAT and CDR2 FQNNGV. This CDR3 region has 17 residues. In DNA form, the CDR3 reads TGTGCCAGCAGCTCTCCCCCGGGACTAGCGAACATCGGGGAGCTGCTTTTT. This gives the protein CASSSPPGLANIGELLF.

In regard to this clonotype: At one boundary the junction diverges from the germline segment, which might be a read error. The genes are TRBV29-1 and TRBJ1-1, with 8 bases aligning to TRBD1. Germline lookup yields CDR1 SQVTM and CDR2 ANQGSEA. The CDR3 loop spans 13 amino acids. CDR3 loop: CSVRLDRVSEAFF. In DNA, the CDR3 is TGCAGTGTAAGGTTGGACAGGGTCTCTGAAGCATTCTTT.

As concerns this clonotype: A read error may explain this, as a much larger clone is one base away. CDR3 sequence (DNA): TGTGCCAGCAGCTTTGGACAGGGGGGGGCCGGGGAGCTGTCTTTT. This translates into CASSFGQGGAGELSF. V and J are TRBV6-6 and TRBJ2-2; 10 nucleotides agree with TRBD1. Germline CDR1 reads MNHNY; CDR2 reads SVGAGI (reference sequence). CDR3 size: 15 residues.

This clonotype showed up just once. One end of the junction fails to match germline, which may point to a read error. CDR3 protein: CASSAYEGRPQHF. The DNA for the CDR3 is TGTGCCAGCAGTGCCTACGAAGGGCGGCCCCAGCACTTT. The chain joins TRBV12-3 or TRBV12-4 to TRBJ1-5; D unclear. This CDR3 has 13 residues.

In its sample, this clonotype was seen many times. This rearrangement joins TRBV12-3 or TRBV12-4 to TRBJ2-1; no firm D call. Trimming removed 0 bases at V and 4 bases at J, with 4 bases between. The CDR3 has 13 amino acids. CDR3 sequence reads: CASSLADYNEQFF. The CDR3 DNA reads TGTGCCAGCAGTTTAGCGGATTACAATGAGCAGTTCTTC.

For this clonotype: In this CDR3 the conserved last residue, phenylalanine or tryptophan, is missing, so a read error is likely. The gene calls are TRBV11-2 and TRBJ2-2; D is unclear. The CDR3 sequence is 14 residues long. CDR1 is SGHAT and CDR2 is FQNNGV in the germline V gene. V dropped 5 bases and J dropped 2 bases, with 9 bases sitting between them. The CDR3, as DNA: TGTGCCAGCAGCCTAGGCGGAAACACCGGGGAGCTGTTTTCT. It is translated as CASSLGGNTGELFS.

The table lists this clonotype with many counts. V and J are TRBV4-1 and TRBJ2-4; 9 nucleotides match TRBD2. After removal of 7 bases from V and 0 bases from J, the junction contained 13 bases not matched to a gene. Per germline, CDR1 MGHRA and CDR2 YSYEKL. The CDR3 length is 18 residues. The CDR3 nucleotides read TGCGCCAGCAACCCGGGTAGCGGGGGATCTCTAGCCAAAAACATTCAGTACTTC. Encoded protein: CASNPGSGGSLAKNIQYF.